This entry features one TCR beta chain sequence. This sample was included in a study of somatic mutations in cytotoxic T cells in rheumatoid arthritis. Study as a whole: Flow cytometric sorting isolated some V beta antibody-stained T-cell populations at nearly 100% purity, and among them were V beta1+ cells that underwent TCRB sequencing.

Germline CDR1 reads SGHTA; CDR2 reads FQGNSA. With 1 base removed from V and 6 bases from J, the gap between germline ends came to 7 bases. This CDR3 comprises 13 residues. Repertoires were generated with immunoSEQ multiplex PCR, while TCRdb's copy carries only in-frame clones and drops some. The sample holds under 35,000 clones; about 88% are singletons and the top ten take around 9%. The V gene is TRBV7-2, the J gene TRBJ1-5; no reliable D call. The specimen sequenced was CD8+ T cells sorted from blood. The clonotype comes from an adult with rheumatoid arthritis. The CDR3 coding sequence is TGTGCCAGCAGCTTAGATACACTTCAGCCCCAGCATTTT. Amino acids: CASSLDTLQPQHF. The full variable domain, with the rest looked up from reference TRBV7-2 and TRBJ1-5, is GAGVSQSPSNKVTEKGKDVELRCDPISGHTALYWYRQSLGQGLEFLIYFQGNSAPDKSGLPSDRFSAERTGGSVSTLTIQRTQQEDSAVYLCASSLDTLQPQHFGDGTRLSIL.